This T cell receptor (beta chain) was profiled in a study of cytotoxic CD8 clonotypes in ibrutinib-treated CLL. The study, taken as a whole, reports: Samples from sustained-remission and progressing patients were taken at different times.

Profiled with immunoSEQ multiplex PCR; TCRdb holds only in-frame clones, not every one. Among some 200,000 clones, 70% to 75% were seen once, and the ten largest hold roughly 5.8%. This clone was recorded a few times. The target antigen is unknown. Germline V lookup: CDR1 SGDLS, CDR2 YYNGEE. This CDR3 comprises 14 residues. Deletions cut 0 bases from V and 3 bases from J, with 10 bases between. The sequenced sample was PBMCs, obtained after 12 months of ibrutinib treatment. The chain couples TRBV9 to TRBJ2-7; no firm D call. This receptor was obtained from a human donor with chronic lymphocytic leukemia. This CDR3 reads CASSVVVRSYEQYF. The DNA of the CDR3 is TGTGCCAGCAGCGTAGTGGTGCGTAGCTACGAGCAGTACTTC.